The 23 T cell receptor beta chains below come from one sample, sequenced in a study of CD8 T cells in ankylosing spondylitis. TCRdb passed the 5' RACE reads through MiXCR, listing each CDR3 protein once. The table lists around 250,000 distinct CDR3 sequences, approximately 30% of them singletons. Sequenced input: blood, either unsorted or a sorted T cell fraction (not recorded which). These receptors came from a male donor with ankylosing spondylitis or in good health (not recorded which).

This clonotype was seen many times. The V gene is TRBV29-1, the J gene TRBJ2-3, with D perhaps given as TRBD1 or TRBD2 (5 bases each). The germline V gene encodes CDR1 SQVTM and CDR2 ANQGSEA. The CDR3 has 12 residues. Trimming removed 5 bases at V and 4 bases at J, with 10 bases between. The CDR3 nucleotides are TGCAGCGTTTCTGTGGGGGCAGATACGCAGTATTTT. This sequence encodes CSVSVGADTQYF.

The chain recombines TRBV6-4 with TRBJ2-3, with D perhaps TRBD1 or TRBD2 (5 bases each). CDR3 size: 15 residues. CDR1 is MRHNA and CDR2 is SNTAGT in the germline V gene. Trimming pared 2 bases from V and 1 base from J, leaving 10 bases between. In nucleotides, the CDR3 is TGTGCCAGCAGTGACGGTCAGGGAGGCACAGATACGCAGTATTTT. Residues: CASSDGQGGTDTQYF.

The V and J genes are TRBV5-1 and TRBJ2-1; D remains ambiguous. V was clipped by 0 bases and J by 5 bases, with 9 bases between them. There are 14 residues in the CDR3. The germline V gene has CDR1 SGHRS and CDR2 YFSETQ. This CDR3 is CASSLGAANNEQFF. As DNA, the CDR3 is TGCGCCAGCAGCTTGGGGGCCGCAAACAATGAGCAGTTCTTC.

This chain connects TRBV5-1 to TRBJ2-3; D may be TRBD2 (6 bases). Per the germline V gene, CDR1 is SGHRS and CDR2 is YFSETQ. The length of the CDR3 is 15 residues. Trimming took 4 bases from V and 2 from J, leaving 14 bases between them. CDR3 DNA sequence: TGCGCCAGCAGCGTCCCCGGGGGTGCCACAGATACGCAGTATTTT. Translating it yields CASSVPGGATDTQYF.

V gene TRBV18 combines with J gene TRBJ2-3; 7 bases are a match to TRBD1. The junction had 7 bases not matched to a gene; V was cut back by 6 bases and J by 4 bases. Germline V gene sequence: CDR1 KGHSH, CDR2 LQKENI. This CDR3 comprises 14 residues. CDR3: CASSRDRAPDTQYF. The CDR3 DNA reads TGTGCCAGCTCCCGCGACAGGGCCCCAGATACGCAGTATTTT.

This clonotype has a handful of counts. The chain uses TRBV9 and TRBJ1-3; no clear D gene. This CDR3 is 14 amino acids long. Trimming took 3 bases from V and 2 from J, leaving 9 bases between them. Germline values: CDR1 SGDLS, CDR2 YYNGEE. The CDR3 here is CASSGSGAGNTIYF. In nucleotides, the CDR3 is TGTGCCAGCAGCGGGTCCGGGGCTGGAAACACCATATATTTT.

This chain uses TRBV5-1 with TRBJ2-3; 10 bases align to TRBD2. The CDR3 runs 16 residues. Germline loops: CDR1 SGHRS, CDR2 YFSETQ. The trim removed 5 bases at V and 4 bases at J, leaving 10 bases unmatched. The CDR3 bases are TGCGCCAGCAGGGGGGGACTAGCGATGGCGGCAGATACGCAGTATTTT. Its protein is CASRGGLAMAADTQYF.

This chain uses TRBV6-1 with TRBJ2-7, with D possibly being TRBD2 (6 bases). Trimming took 8 bases from V and 0 from J, leaving 17 bases between them. The CDR3 covers 15 residues. Germline assignment: CDR1 MNHNS and CDR2 SASEGT. The CDR3 here is CASRVLPGDSYEQYF. The CDR3 DNA is TGTGCCAGCCGCGTCCTTCCGGGGGACTCCTACGAGCAGTACTTC.

The CDR3 DNA sequence: TGTGCCAGCAGTGTTTTATGGAACACTGAAGCTTTCTTT. Encoded protein: CASSVLWNTEAFF. This chain connects TRBV6-6 to TRBJ1-1; D uncertain. CDR1 and CDR2 (germline): MNHNY, SVGAGI (reference sequence). The V and J ends lost 5 bases and 1 base respectively, with 8 bases between them. This CDR3 region has 13 residues.

This clonotype was seen only a few times. The rearrangement uses TRBV12-3 or TRBV12-4 and TRBJ2-7; 8 bases are a match to TRBD1. The CDR3 has 14 amino acids. V lost 3 bases to trimming and J lost 2 bases; unmatched junction nucleotides: 3. The CDR3, as DNA: TGTGCCAGCAGTTTGCAGGGGGCAACCTACGAGCAGTACTTC. It is translated as CASSLQGATYEQYF.

This clonotype showed up just a few times. This chain joins TRBV6-1 and TRBJ2-6; D ambiguous. Germline CDR1 is MNHNS and CDR2 is SASEGT. The CDR3 runs 15 residues. The V end lost 6 bases, the J end lost 4 bases, and 13 bases lay between the germline ends. CDR3 in DNA: TGTGCCAGCAGCCGTATACGGGCCGGGGCCAACGTCCTGACTTTC. Protein sequence: CASSRIRAGANVLTF.

There are a few counts of this clonotype. The chain uses TRBV7-3 and TRBJ2-3; 7 bases are a match to TRBD2. V lost 2 bases to trimming and J lost 2 bases; unmatched junction nucleotides: 4. CDR3 length: 15 amino acids. Germline V gene lookup returns CDR1 SGHTA and CDR2 FQGTGA. CDR3 sequence (DNA): TGTGCCAGCAGCTTAGCGGGGGTTCCCACAGATACGCAGTATTTT. The encoded protein is CASSLAGVPTDTQYF.

The table lists this clonotype with a count of one. V is TRBV18 and J is TRBJ2-6, with a weak D call TRBD1 (6 bases). Germline-derived CDR1 and CDR2 are KGHSH and LQKENI. V was cut by 1 base and J by 1 base, with 11 bases left in between. The CDR3 has 17 residues. CDR3 in amino acids: CASSPQHTGSGANVLTF. CDR3 nucleotides: TGTGCCAGCTCACCACAACACACAGGGTCTGGGGCCAACGTCCTGACTTTC.

This clonotype has more than one count but fewer than ten. This sequence joins TRBV13 and TRBJ2-5; a weak D match, TRBD1 (5 bases). Deletions cut 5 bases from V and 4 bases from J, with 14 bases between. CDR1 and CDR2 (germline): PRHDT, FYEKMQ (reference sequence). The CDR3 loop spans 14 amino acids. The CDR3 spells CASSRRGSRETQYF. Written as DNA, the CDR3 is TGTGCCAGCAGCCGTAGGGGCAGCAGAGAGACCCAGTACTTC. The complete variable domain, with remaining parts taken from reference TRBV13 and TRBJ2-5, reads AAGVIQSPRHLIKEKRETATLKCYPIPRHDTVYWYQQGPGQDPQFLISFYEKMQSDKGSIPDRFSAQQFSDYHSELNMSSLELGDSALYFCASSRRGSRETQYFGPGTRLLVL.

The chain couples TRBV29-1 to TRBJ2-6; TRBD2 aligns across 7 bases. Germline CDR1 and CDR2: SQVTM and ANQGSEA. The CDR3 has 14 amino acids. The J segment lost 4 bases and the V segment lost 4 bases, leaving 4 bases of the junction unmatched. The CDR3 DNA reads as TGCAGCGTTGGGGGGGGTGCGGGGGCCAACGTCCTGACTTTC. Translating gives CSVGGGAGANVLTF.

This chain joins TRBV6-1 and TRBJ2-2; D is perhaps TRBD1 (6 bases). Trimming took 7 bases from V and 1 from J, leaving 13 bases between them. Germline values: CDR1 MNHNS, CDR2 SASEGT. The CDR3 spans 15 residues. The CDR3 DNA sequence: TGTGCCAGCACCCCAGGGGCCCTGAACACCGGGGAGCTGTTTTTT. Protein sequence: CASTPGALNTGELFF.

This clonotype was detected a few times. The CDR3 spells CASSPRGGETQYF. CDR3 nucleotide sequence: TGTGCCAGCAGCCCGAGGGGTGGGGAGACCCAGTACTTC. The chain couples TRBV28 to TRBJ2-5, with D perhaps assigned TRBD1 or TRBD2 (5 bases each). Trimming took off 6 bases at V and 5 bases at J, with 13 bases between the two ends. CDR1 and CDR2 from the germline V gene are MDHEN and SYDVKM. This CDR3 has 13 residues.

This chain uses TRBV6-1 with TRBJ1-1; no definite D call. Trimming removed 5 bases at V and 0 bases at J, with 16 bases between. The CDR3 spans 16 residues. Germline V gives CDR1 MNHNS, CDR2 SASEGT. The CDR3 reads CASSREGKGMNTEAFF. In DNA form, the CDR3 reads TGTGCCAGCAGTAGGGAGGGTAAAGGTATGAACACTGAAGCTTTCTTT.

This clonotype was detected only a few times. The rearrangement links TRBV20-1 to TRBJ1-1, with no clear D. CDR1 DFQATT and CDR2 SNEGSKA come from the germline V gene (reference sequence). This CDR3 spans 13 amino acids. Deletions cut 2 bases from V and 1 base from J, with 8 bases between. This CDR3 is CSARSDGNTEAFF. In DNA form, the CDR3 reads TGCAGTGCTAGATCGGACGGGAACACTGAAGCTTTCTTT.

J is TRBJ2-7 and V is TRBV24-1; a possible D gene is TRBD1 (5 bases). The CDR3 length is 15 residues. Germline-derived CDR1 and CDR2 are KGHDR and SFDVKD. Trimming stripped 3 bases from V and 0 bases from J, with 11 bases between. In DNA form, the CDR3 reads TGTGCCACCAGTGATGGGGCAGAAAGCTCCTACGAGCAGTACTTC. Translating it yields CATSDGAESSYEQYF.

This clonotype showed up many times. The chain links TRBV12-3 or TRBV12-4 to TRBJ2-1; weak D call: TRBD1 (6 bases). The V gene lost 6 bases and the J gene lost 8 bases, with 17 bases spanning the gap. The CDR3 spans 14 residues. The CDR3 here is CASSYGQPGDEQFF. The CDR3 bases are TGTGCCAGCAGCTACGGACAGCCGGGCGATGAGCAGTTCTTC.

V and J are TRBV29-1 and TRBJ2-7; D may correspond to TRBD1 or TRBD2 (5 bases each). CDR3 size: 10 residues. Germline CDR1 reads SQVTM; CDR2 reads ANQGSEA. The V end lost 5 bases, the J end lost 6 bases, and 8 bases lay between the germline ends. This chain's CDR3 is CSVWDREQYF. The CDR3 DNA follows: TGCAGCGTTTGGGACCGCGAGCAGTACTTC.

This clonotype was seen just once. The gene calls are TRBV3-1 and TRBJ2-1, with D hard to call. In germline, CDR1 is LGHDT, CDR2 YNNKEL (reference sequence). The CDR3 length is 15 residues. Trimming pared 4 bases from V and 0 bases from J, leaving 10 bases between. CDR3 protein: CASSPSTGSYNEQFF. The CDR3 DNA reads as TGTGCCAGCAGCCCCAGTACGGGCTCCTACAATGAGCAGTTCTTC.